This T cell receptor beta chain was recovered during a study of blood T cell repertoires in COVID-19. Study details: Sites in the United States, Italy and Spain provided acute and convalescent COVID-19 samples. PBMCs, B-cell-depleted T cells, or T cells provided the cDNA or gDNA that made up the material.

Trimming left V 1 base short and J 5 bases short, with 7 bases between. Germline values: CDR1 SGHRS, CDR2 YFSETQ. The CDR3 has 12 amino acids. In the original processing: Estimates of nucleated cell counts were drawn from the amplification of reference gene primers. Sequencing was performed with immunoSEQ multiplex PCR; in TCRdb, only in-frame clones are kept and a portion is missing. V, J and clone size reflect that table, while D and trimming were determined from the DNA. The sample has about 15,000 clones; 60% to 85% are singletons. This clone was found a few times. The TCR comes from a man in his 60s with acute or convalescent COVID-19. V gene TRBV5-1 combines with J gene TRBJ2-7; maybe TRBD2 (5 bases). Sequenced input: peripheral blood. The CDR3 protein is CASSLTGDEQYF. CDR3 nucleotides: TGCGCCAGCAGCTTGACCGGGGACGAGCAGTACTTC. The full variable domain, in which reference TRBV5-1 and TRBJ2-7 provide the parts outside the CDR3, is KAGVTQTPRYLIKTRGQQVTLSCSPISGHRSVSWYQQTPGQGLQFLFEYFSETQRNKGNFPGRFSGRQFSNSRSEMNVSTLELGDSALYLCASSLTGDEQYFGPGTRLTVT.